These T cell receptor beta chains were read from a single sample in a study of T cell repertoires in cytomegalovirus infection. TCRdb called the reads again in MiXCR, with one record for every CDR3 protein. The table shows some 220,000 distinct CDR3 sequences, with 35% to 45% occurring only once. These receptors lack a known antigen. The sequences come from CD8+ T cells from cultured PBMCs, collected from culture after CMV antigen stimulation. The receptors originated from a human donor in good health (CMV status not recorded). Some clones in this sample may be carry-over from other donors' samples. The CDR3 runs from the conserved cysteine through the conserved F or W.

v_call cdr3_aa
TRBV24-1 CATSDLQQCYNEQYF
TRBV11-2 CAGSYGLAGDTQYF
TRBV19 CASSSSGLVRTEAFF
TRBV12-3/TRBV12-4 CASSVMARGLGGTDTQYF
TRBV27 CASSLTGPSSGANVLTF
TRBV7-6 CASSPSALSGSAKNIQYF
TRBV7-6 CASSLSGGHRELFF
TRBV7-8 CASRDSSIPDTQYF
TRBV4-1 CASSQDLGGALAEAFF
TRBV9 CASSVESGVGTEAFF
TRBV2 CASTHTSESWDF